Listed here are 7 T cell receptor beta chains from one sample, sequenced in a study of cytomegalovirus exposure and HLA in healthy donors. The PCR was carried out with 60 Vbeta primers and 13 Jbeta primers. Method: immunoSEQ multiplex PCR; TCRdb's copy keeps in-frame clones and lacks some. The sample has 140,000 to 150,000 clones, approximately 84% seen once; the top ten hold over 9.5%. The sequenced sample consisted of PBMCs. These receptors all stem from a woman in her sixties in good health and CMV-seropositive.

This clone was counted once. The chain has TRBV7-8 and TRBJ1-5; 9 nucleotides align to TRBD1. Germline trimming cut 5 bases from V and 6 bases from J; bases unmatched to any gene: 8. Germline V lookup: CDR1 SGHVS, CDR2 FQNEAQ. This CDR3 has 15 amino acids. Here the CDR3 DNA reads TGTGCCAGCAGCACCCGGGACAGGGTTATTCAGCCCCAGCATTTT. It encodes CASSTRDRVIQPQHF.

The chain combines TRBV29-1 with TRBJ2-7; 11 positions agree with TRBD2. CDR1 is SQVTM and CDR2 is ANQGSEA in the germline V gene. V lost 1 base to trimming and J lost 7 bases; unmatched junction nucleotides: 0. This CDR3 has 12 residues. CDR3 bases: TGCAGCGTTGAAGGACTAGCGGGAGAGCAGTACTTC. Amino acids: CSVEGLAGEQYF.

The chain's CDR3 is CASSRLINRDTSSYEQYF. The CDR3 DNA follows: TGTGCCAGCAGCCGTCTTATAAACCGGGACACGAGTTCCTACGAGCAGTACTTC. This chain joins TRBV7-8 and TRBJ2-7; tentatively, D is TRBD1 (6 bases). In germline, CDR1 is SGHVS, CDR2 FQNEAQ. The V end was cut by 5 bases, the J end by 1 base, with 24 bases between. The length of the CDR3 is 18 residues.

This clone was detected only a few times. The V gene is TRBV6-6, the J gene TRBJ2-1, with 7 bases matching TRBD1. Trimming at V came to 5 bases and at J to 7 bases, leaving 8 bases not matched to a gene. The CDR3 sequence is 14 residues long. The germline V gene has CDR1 MNHNY and CDR2 SVGAGI (reference sequence). In DNA, the CDR3 is TGTGCCAGCAGTACATCCGGGACAGAAAATGAGCAGTTCTTC. Translated, it gives CASSTSGTENEQFF.

The V and J genes are TRBV28 and TRBJ2-5; 9 bases agree with TRBD1. The better agreement between TRBJ2-7 and the DNA end casts doubt on the J call. The CDR3 spans 14 residues. Germline CDR1 MDHEN, CDR2 SYDVKM. The CDR3 nucleotides read TGTGCCAGCAGGGGGGGACAGGGATCCTACGAGCAGTACTTC. Amino acid sequence: CASRGGQGSYEQYF.

This clone was seen a handful of times. The DNA of the CDR3 is TGTGCCATCAGGGAGAGACAGGCTACCGAGCAGTACTTC. It codes for CAIRERQATEQYF. V and J are TRBV10-3 and TRBJ2-7; perhaps TRBD1 as D (6 bases). Trimming took off 6 bases at V and 6 bases at J, with 15 bases between the two ends. CDR1 and CDR2 from the germline V gene are ENHRY and SYGVKD. There are 13 residues in the CDR3.

The J gene is TRBJ2-2, the V gene TRBV30; 10 nucleotides agree with TRBD2. The CDR3 sequence is 16 residues long. The J segment lost 6 bases and the V segment lost 2 bases, leaving 9 bases of the junction unmatched. Germline V CDR1 and CDR2: GTSNPN, SVGIG (reference sequence). The CDR3 is CAWSSPGTSDSGELFF. CDR3 in DNA: TGTGCCTGGAGTAGTCCCGGGACTAGCGATTCCGGGGAGCTGTTTTTT.